One T cell receptor (beta chain) is described in this entry. As yet, its antigen is unknown. This CDR3 has 19 amino acids. This sample stems from a study of graft-versus-host responses after intestinal transplantation. Study-wide background: Transplants given to recipients were multivisceral, liver-intestinal, or isolated intestinal. Anti-thymocyte globulin was used for induction in all recipients, who then took tacrolimus and steroids for roughly three years.

Only in-frame clones appear in the TCRdb table, and some are missing; sequencing was by immunoSEQ multiplex PCR. The sample contains about 86,000 clones, 88% of which appear only once. Study-wide results and limits: GvH clones were found in recipient marrow; some appeared first in ileum or blood.

The sample here was unstimulated CD4+ T cells sorted from spleen or lymph node cells, taken before transplant. V is TRBV21-1 and J is TRBJ2-6; the table's D call, TRBD1, has no DNA check behind it. TRBV21-1 is shown as a pseudogene. This clonotype originated in a human donor who was the organ donor for an intestinal transplant. The CDR3 DNA reads as TGTGCCAGCAGCAAAGTTGGACCGTCGCAGGGGGCTGGGGCCAACGTCCTGACTTTC. Its translation is CASSKVGPSQGAGANVLTF.